The text below deals with one T cell receptor (beta chain). Its antigen has not been determined. No base qualities exist here, and no much larger clone lies one base off it. The CDR3 measures 13 amino acids from cysteine to phenylalanine. Kept here is only the CDR3 DNA, which spans 39 bases and is read in frame from base 1. V has 8 bases trimmed and J has 2 bases trimmed; junction bases matching no gene number 4. According to the germline V gene (reference sequence), CDR1 reads SEHNR and CDR2 reads FQNEAQ. This entry is derived from a study of blood T cell repertoires in COVID-19 (TCRdb year 2020). Broadly, across the study: Samples from collaborators originated in the United States, Italy and Spain and spanned both the acute and convalescent phases of COVID-19. The material from the prospective study consisted of cDNA or gDNA derived from T cells, B-cell-depleted T cells, or PBMCs. Subjects who had been exposed to COVID-19, were actively infected with it, or had recovered from it provided the deeply sampled blood TCRbeta repertoires that made up the dataset. The repertoires were released in a freely available public database meant as a resource for research on the immune response to SARS-CoV-2. The samples were drawn from the first 160 participants of the ongoing ImmuneRACE study and from 1,254 subjects provided by 6 global collaborators. A de-identified subject ID, COVID-19 status, age in years and sex were almost always included in the sample metadata. HLA class I and class II types, where available, came from metadata supplied by the sample provider rather than from assay-based typing.

Each collaborating institution followed its own protocols to collect whole blood in K2EDTA tubes. Collaborator samples were shipped for TCRbeta analysis as frozen whole blood, isolated PBMCs, or DNA extracted from either sample type. TCRbeta CDR3 regions were amplified from genomic DNA using the immunoSEQ Assay, a bias-controlled multiplex PCR. On the study's bioinformatics: The number of nucleated cells in each sample was estimated from the amplification of reference gene primers within the assay. Sequence reads were collapsed and filtered to measure the absolute abundance of every unique TCRbeta CDR3 rearrangement. For each sample, productive Simpson clonality was calculated as the square root of Simpson's diversity index across productive rearrangements. The immuneACCESS repertoire file appears here via TCRdb, limited to in-frame rearrangements. These files lack a portion of the clones; in checked studies, under half of the deficit traces to unresolved V genes, and the cause of the others is not known. V and J calls and clone size are copied from that table; D and trimming were computed from the DNA. The sample table contains 35,000 to 40,000 clones; only one count was recorded for roughly 88% of them. In total, the top ten clones hold 10% to 15% of the sample.

The paper as a whole reports these results and caveats: How much clinical and demographic metadata was included differed by source and by participant, and the metadata was provided uncurated.

Sequenced material: peripheral blood. This TCR derives from a man in his sixties with active COVID-19. The V and J genes are TRBV7-9 and TRBJ2-7; TRBD2 matches 9 bases in the middle. For the CDR3, the sequence is CASQGLAAYEQYF. The DNA sequence is as follows: TGTGCCAGCCAGGGACTAGCAGCCTACGAGCAGTACTTC.